Described below is a single TCR beta chain sequence and its context. What it recognizes is unknown. The data stem from a study of OX40 agonist ivuxolimab in advanced cancers. Study overall: At doses from 0.01 to 10 mg/kg, patients were given intravenous ivuxolimab every 2 weeks.

This CDR3 is built from 13 residues. V was shortened by 0 bases and J by 9 bases, with 6 bases between the two germline ends. Germline CDR1 LGHNA, CDR2 YSLEER. Assay used: immunoSEQ multiplex PCR; TCRdb lists only in-frame clones, some missing. The table has roughly 70,000 clones, around 90% seen once; the top ten hold under 3%. Study-level findings and limits: Expanded peripheral T cell antigen specificity was not determined. CD4+ and CD8+ blood T cells expanded clonally by week 6 at 0.1 to 3.0 mg/kg.

It was autoimmune disease history or systemic immunosuppression that excluded patients. This rearrangement joins TRBV4-3 to TRBJ1-6; D is ambiguous. This TCR derives from an adult with an advanced solid tumor such as melanoma, head and neck, liver or kidney cancer. Sample: CD4+ or CD8+ T cells sorted from blood, taken in a trial of the OX40 agonist ivuxolimab. CDR3 nucleotide sequence: TGCGCCAGCAGCCAAGAGGCAGGTTCACCCCTCCACTTT. Its protein product is CASSQEAGSPLHF.